The present T cell receptor beta chain was sequenced within a study of T cells in Graves' hyperthyroidism and ophthalmopathy (dated by TCRdb to about 2019). At the level of the whole study: Peripheral blood was collected at initial diagnosis, before any treatment. The paper describes TCR Vbeta CDR3 sequencing of more than 120 peripheral blood samples, made up of some 40 ophthalmopathy patients, around 78 hyperthyroidism patients and around 17 progressor patients. The study also compared thyroid tissue and blood T-cell repertoires from a handful of Graves' hyperthyroidism patients. Prospective prediction of ophthalmopathy was tested in an independent validation cohort consisting of about 20 hyperthyroidism patients and over 15 patients who later progressed to ophthalmopathy. The 85 to 100 discovery patients were randomly split 7:3 into training and test sets. TCR V-J signatures able to tell the groups apart were searched for in a discovery cohort of 90 to 100 patients, of whom over 40 had Graves' ophthalmopathy and roughly 57 had stable Graves' hyperthyroidism. Following sampling, methimazole starting at 30 mg daily was given to hyperthyroidism patients, and high-dose intravenous methylprednisolone was given to ophthalmopathy patients. The full study reports these points: In cross-validation, a model built on a 13 V-J signature told ophthalmopathy apart from stable hyperthyroidism with about 90% sensitivity and approximately 81% specificity, and in testing the same model reached 80%/75%. In validation, the model predicted progression to ophthalmopathy a median of approximately 6.3 months before onset, with over 60% sensitivity and roughly 72% specificity. No statistical method was used to fix the sample size in advance, and group allocation was not hidden from the investigators. Blood samples also contained most of the expanded thyroid clonotypes (frequency above 0.001), which suggests that blood repertoires may reflect thyroid immune responses.

On this clonotype itself: It has no known antigen specificity. Base qualities are missing; no much larger clone stands one base away.

Amplification of TCR beta CDR3 regions was carried out from RNA transcripts. For the first round of RT-PCR on the TCR CDR3, the HTBI primer set was used together with the Qiagen OneStep RT-PCR kit. A second multiplex PCR round built the libraries, followed by size selection and purification. The libraries were sequenced on an Illumina HiSeq2000 using paired-end 100 bp reads. Processing in the source paper ran as follows. SOAPnuke was used to process the raw data, with reads discarded if the reads contained adapters or uncalled bases, had a mean Phred below 15, or lacked an exact constant-primer or identifier match. COPE v1.2.5 was used to merge high-quality paired reads, and clonotypes were defined as unique nucleotide sequences. MiTCR v1.1 was used to align the clonotypes against IMGT TRBV, TRBD and TRBJ reference segments. The analysis was restricted to V-J combinations with a frequency above 0.0001, which together covered 99.2% of the repertoires. A TCS score was defined as the ratio between F50 (clonal expansion) and ExV (chaos), using BLOSUM62-based TCRdist between CDR3 peptides within each V-J. Welch's t-statistics and random forest reduced around 510 V-J features to fewer than 15, which were used in a naive Bayes classifier (R e1071). The raw public data were reprocessed by TCRdb itself: fastp quality trimming at Q25, MiXCR clonotype calling, in-frame beta chains only. Duplicate CDR3 protein sequences are folded into a single record with the most common DNA and genes. These V and J calls are TCRdb output, not the study's own analysis. This sample lists approximately 640,000 distinct CDR3 sequences; roughly 17% were detected once. 15% to 19% of the sample is taken by the ten largest.

Graves' hyperthyroidism was defined as stable when no progression to ophthalmopathy occurred over 18 months of follow-up. Hyperthyroidism patients were newly diagnosed, with disease duration under 2 months, and aged 18 to 65 years. The study excluded patients with uncontrolled infections, other autoimmune diseases, pregnancy or lactation. Diagnoses relied on clinical symptoms, serum thyroxine and TRAb, thyroid ultrasound and orbital computed tomography. Ficoll-Paque density gradient centrifugation was used to isolate PBMCs from around 10 ml of fresh peripheral blood. Total RNA was extracted with Trizol reagent, and quality was checked on an Agilent 2100 Bioanalyzer. This clonotype was obtained from a man aged 45-65 years with Graves' hyperthyroidism. The sequenced material came from blood.

The CDR3 region reads CAISSGLAGNTGELFF. The nucleotides are TGTGCCATCAGTTCGGGACTAGCGGGGAACACCGGGGAGCTGTTTTTT. The V gene is TRBV10-3 and the J gene is TRBJ2-2; the central 12 bases match TRBD2. The germline V gene provides CDR1 ENHRY and CDR2 SYGVKD. Trimming removed 5 bases from V and 1 base from J; the gene matches leave 2 bases unexplained. Measured from the cysteine to the phenylalanine, the CDR3 is 16 residues long. Of the read, only the CDR3 DNA is kept; its 48 bases are in frame from base 1.